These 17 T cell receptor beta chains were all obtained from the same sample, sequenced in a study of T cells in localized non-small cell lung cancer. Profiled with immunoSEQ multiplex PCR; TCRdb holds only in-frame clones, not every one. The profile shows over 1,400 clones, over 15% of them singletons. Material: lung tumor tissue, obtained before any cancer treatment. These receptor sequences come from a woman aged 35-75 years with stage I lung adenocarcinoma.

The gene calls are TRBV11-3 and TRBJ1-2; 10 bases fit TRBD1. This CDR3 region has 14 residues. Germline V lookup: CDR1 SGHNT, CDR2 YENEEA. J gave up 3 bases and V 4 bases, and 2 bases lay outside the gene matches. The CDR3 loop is CASSSGTGDYGYTF. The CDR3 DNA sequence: TGTGCCAGCAGCTCGGGGACAGGGGACTATGGCTACACCTTC.

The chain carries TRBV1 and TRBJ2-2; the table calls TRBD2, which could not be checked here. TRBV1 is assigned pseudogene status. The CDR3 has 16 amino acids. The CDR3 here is CASSQDTGGAAGELFF. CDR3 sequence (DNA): TGCGCCAGCAGCCAAGATACGGGGGGGGCAGCCGGGGAGCTGTTTTTT.

CDR3 loop: CASSVEGISGNTIYF. CDR3 sequence (DNA): TGTGCCAGCAGCGTAGAAGGAATCTCTGGAAACACCATATATTTT. The V call is TRBV9, the J call TRBJ1-3; D remains unclear. The germline gives CDR1 SGDLS, CDR2 YYNGEE. The CDR3 extends over 15 amino acids. Deletions cut 0 bases from V and 0 bases from J, with 7 bases between.

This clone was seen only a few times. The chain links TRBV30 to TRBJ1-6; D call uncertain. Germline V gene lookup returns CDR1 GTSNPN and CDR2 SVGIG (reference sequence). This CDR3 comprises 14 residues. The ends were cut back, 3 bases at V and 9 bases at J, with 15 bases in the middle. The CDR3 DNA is TGTGCCTGGAGGGAAGACGGGAATGGTTCACCCCTCCACTTT. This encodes CAWREDGNGSPLHF.

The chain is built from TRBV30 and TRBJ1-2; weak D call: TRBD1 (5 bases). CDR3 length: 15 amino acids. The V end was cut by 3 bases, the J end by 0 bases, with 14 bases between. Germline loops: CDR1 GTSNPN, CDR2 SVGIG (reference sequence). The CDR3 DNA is TGTGCCTGGAGGACCGGAGGGACCCCTAACTATGGCTACACCTTC. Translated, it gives CAWRTGGTPNYGYTF.

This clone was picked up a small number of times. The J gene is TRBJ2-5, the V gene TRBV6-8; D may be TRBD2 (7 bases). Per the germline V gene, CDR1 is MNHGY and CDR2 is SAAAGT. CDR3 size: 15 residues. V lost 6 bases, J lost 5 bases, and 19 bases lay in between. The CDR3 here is CASSAERGASETQYF. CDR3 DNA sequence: TGTGCCAGCAGCGCCGAACGGGGGGCATCGGAGACCCAGTACTTC.

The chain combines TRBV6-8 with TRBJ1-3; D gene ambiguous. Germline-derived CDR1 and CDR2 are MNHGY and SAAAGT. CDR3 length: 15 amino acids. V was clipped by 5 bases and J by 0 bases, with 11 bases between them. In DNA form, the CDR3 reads TGTGCCAGCAGTGTTATACCACGCTCTGGAAACACCATATATTTT. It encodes CASSVIPRSGNTIYF.

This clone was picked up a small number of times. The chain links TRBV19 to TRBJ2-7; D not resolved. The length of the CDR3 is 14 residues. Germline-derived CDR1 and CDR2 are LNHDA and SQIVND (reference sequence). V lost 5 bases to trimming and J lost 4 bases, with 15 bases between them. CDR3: CASSFTTLEYEQYF. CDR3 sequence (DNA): TGTGCCAGTAGTTTTACGACACTCGAGTACGAGCAGTACTTC.

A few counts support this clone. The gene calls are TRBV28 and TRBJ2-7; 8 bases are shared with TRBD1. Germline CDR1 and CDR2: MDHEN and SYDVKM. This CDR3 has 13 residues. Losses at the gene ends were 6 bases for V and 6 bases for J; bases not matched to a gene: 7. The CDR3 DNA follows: TGTGCCAGCAGAGGACAGGGTTGGGGCGAGCAGTACTTC. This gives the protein CASRGQGWGEQYF.

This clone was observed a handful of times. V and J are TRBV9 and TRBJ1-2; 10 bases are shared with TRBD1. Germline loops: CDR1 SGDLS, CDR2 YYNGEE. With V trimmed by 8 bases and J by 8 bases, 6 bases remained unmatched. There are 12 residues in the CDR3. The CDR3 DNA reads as TGTGCCAGAGAGACAGGGGGCAGAGGCTACACCTTC. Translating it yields CARETGGRGYTF.

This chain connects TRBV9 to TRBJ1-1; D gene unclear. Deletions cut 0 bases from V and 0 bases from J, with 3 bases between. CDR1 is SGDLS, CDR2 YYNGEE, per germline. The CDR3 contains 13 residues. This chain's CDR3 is CASSVEMNTEAFF. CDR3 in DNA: TGTGCCAGCAGCGTAGAAATGAACACTGAAGCTTTCTTT.

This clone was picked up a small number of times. The chain's CDR3 is CASSTRTGTALQPQHF. In DNA, the CDR3 is TGTGCCAGTAGTACGCGGACCGGGACAGCTCTACAGCCCCAGCATTTT. The chain links TRBV19 to TRBJ1-5; TRBD1 matches 7 bases. CDR1 is LNHDA, CDR2 SQIVND, per germline (reference sequence). Germline trimming cut 4 bases from V and 7 bases from J; bases unmatched to any gene: 13. The CDR3 consists of 16 residues.

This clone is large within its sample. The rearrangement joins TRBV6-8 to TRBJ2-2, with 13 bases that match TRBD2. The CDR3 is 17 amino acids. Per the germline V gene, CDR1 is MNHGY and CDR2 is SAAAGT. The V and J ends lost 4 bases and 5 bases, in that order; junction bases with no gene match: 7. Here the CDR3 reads CASSSRPGLAGTGELFF. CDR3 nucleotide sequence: TGTGCCAGCAGTTCCCGTCCGGGACTAGCGGGGACCGGGGAGCTGTTTTTT.

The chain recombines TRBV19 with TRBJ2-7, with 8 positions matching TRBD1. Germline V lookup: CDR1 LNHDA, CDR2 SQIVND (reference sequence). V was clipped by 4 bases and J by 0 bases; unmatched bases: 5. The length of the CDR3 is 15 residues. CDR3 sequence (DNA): TGTGCCAGTAGTACCCGACAGGGGACCTCCTACGAGCAGTACTTC. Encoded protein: CASSTRQGTSYEQYF.

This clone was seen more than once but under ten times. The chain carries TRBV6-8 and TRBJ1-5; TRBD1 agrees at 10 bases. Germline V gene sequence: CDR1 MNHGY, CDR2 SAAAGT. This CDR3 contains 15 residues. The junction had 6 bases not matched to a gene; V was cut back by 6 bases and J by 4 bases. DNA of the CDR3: TGTGCCAGCAGACCCGGGACAGGGGCGAATCAGCCCCAGCATTTT. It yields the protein CASRPGTGANQPQHF.

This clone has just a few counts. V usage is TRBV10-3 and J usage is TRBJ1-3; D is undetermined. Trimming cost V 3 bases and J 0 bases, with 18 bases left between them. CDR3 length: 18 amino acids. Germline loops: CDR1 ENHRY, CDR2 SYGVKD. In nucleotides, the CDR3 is TGTGCCATCAGTGAAGAGAGGGCGGTCATAAGCTCTGGAAACACCATATATTTT. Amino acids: CAISEERAVISSGNTIYF.

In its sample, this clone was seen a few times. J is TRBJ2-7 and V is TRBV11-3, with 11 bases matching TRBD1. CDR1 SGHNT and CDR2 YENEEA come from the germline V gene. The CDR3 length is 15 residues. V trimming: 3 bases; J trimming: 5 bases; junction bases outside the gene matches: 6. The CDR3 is CASSLGTGGSNEQYF. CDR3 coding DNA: TGTGCCAGCAGCTTGGGGACAGGGGGTAGCAACGAGCAGTACTTC. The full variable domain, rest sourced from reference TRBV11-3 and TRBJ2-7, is EAGVVQSPRYKIIEKKQPVAFWCNPISGHNTLYWYLQNLGQGPELLIRYENEEAVDDSQLPKDRFSAERLKGVDSTLKIQPAELGDSAVYLCASSLGTGGSNEQYFGPGTRLTVT.